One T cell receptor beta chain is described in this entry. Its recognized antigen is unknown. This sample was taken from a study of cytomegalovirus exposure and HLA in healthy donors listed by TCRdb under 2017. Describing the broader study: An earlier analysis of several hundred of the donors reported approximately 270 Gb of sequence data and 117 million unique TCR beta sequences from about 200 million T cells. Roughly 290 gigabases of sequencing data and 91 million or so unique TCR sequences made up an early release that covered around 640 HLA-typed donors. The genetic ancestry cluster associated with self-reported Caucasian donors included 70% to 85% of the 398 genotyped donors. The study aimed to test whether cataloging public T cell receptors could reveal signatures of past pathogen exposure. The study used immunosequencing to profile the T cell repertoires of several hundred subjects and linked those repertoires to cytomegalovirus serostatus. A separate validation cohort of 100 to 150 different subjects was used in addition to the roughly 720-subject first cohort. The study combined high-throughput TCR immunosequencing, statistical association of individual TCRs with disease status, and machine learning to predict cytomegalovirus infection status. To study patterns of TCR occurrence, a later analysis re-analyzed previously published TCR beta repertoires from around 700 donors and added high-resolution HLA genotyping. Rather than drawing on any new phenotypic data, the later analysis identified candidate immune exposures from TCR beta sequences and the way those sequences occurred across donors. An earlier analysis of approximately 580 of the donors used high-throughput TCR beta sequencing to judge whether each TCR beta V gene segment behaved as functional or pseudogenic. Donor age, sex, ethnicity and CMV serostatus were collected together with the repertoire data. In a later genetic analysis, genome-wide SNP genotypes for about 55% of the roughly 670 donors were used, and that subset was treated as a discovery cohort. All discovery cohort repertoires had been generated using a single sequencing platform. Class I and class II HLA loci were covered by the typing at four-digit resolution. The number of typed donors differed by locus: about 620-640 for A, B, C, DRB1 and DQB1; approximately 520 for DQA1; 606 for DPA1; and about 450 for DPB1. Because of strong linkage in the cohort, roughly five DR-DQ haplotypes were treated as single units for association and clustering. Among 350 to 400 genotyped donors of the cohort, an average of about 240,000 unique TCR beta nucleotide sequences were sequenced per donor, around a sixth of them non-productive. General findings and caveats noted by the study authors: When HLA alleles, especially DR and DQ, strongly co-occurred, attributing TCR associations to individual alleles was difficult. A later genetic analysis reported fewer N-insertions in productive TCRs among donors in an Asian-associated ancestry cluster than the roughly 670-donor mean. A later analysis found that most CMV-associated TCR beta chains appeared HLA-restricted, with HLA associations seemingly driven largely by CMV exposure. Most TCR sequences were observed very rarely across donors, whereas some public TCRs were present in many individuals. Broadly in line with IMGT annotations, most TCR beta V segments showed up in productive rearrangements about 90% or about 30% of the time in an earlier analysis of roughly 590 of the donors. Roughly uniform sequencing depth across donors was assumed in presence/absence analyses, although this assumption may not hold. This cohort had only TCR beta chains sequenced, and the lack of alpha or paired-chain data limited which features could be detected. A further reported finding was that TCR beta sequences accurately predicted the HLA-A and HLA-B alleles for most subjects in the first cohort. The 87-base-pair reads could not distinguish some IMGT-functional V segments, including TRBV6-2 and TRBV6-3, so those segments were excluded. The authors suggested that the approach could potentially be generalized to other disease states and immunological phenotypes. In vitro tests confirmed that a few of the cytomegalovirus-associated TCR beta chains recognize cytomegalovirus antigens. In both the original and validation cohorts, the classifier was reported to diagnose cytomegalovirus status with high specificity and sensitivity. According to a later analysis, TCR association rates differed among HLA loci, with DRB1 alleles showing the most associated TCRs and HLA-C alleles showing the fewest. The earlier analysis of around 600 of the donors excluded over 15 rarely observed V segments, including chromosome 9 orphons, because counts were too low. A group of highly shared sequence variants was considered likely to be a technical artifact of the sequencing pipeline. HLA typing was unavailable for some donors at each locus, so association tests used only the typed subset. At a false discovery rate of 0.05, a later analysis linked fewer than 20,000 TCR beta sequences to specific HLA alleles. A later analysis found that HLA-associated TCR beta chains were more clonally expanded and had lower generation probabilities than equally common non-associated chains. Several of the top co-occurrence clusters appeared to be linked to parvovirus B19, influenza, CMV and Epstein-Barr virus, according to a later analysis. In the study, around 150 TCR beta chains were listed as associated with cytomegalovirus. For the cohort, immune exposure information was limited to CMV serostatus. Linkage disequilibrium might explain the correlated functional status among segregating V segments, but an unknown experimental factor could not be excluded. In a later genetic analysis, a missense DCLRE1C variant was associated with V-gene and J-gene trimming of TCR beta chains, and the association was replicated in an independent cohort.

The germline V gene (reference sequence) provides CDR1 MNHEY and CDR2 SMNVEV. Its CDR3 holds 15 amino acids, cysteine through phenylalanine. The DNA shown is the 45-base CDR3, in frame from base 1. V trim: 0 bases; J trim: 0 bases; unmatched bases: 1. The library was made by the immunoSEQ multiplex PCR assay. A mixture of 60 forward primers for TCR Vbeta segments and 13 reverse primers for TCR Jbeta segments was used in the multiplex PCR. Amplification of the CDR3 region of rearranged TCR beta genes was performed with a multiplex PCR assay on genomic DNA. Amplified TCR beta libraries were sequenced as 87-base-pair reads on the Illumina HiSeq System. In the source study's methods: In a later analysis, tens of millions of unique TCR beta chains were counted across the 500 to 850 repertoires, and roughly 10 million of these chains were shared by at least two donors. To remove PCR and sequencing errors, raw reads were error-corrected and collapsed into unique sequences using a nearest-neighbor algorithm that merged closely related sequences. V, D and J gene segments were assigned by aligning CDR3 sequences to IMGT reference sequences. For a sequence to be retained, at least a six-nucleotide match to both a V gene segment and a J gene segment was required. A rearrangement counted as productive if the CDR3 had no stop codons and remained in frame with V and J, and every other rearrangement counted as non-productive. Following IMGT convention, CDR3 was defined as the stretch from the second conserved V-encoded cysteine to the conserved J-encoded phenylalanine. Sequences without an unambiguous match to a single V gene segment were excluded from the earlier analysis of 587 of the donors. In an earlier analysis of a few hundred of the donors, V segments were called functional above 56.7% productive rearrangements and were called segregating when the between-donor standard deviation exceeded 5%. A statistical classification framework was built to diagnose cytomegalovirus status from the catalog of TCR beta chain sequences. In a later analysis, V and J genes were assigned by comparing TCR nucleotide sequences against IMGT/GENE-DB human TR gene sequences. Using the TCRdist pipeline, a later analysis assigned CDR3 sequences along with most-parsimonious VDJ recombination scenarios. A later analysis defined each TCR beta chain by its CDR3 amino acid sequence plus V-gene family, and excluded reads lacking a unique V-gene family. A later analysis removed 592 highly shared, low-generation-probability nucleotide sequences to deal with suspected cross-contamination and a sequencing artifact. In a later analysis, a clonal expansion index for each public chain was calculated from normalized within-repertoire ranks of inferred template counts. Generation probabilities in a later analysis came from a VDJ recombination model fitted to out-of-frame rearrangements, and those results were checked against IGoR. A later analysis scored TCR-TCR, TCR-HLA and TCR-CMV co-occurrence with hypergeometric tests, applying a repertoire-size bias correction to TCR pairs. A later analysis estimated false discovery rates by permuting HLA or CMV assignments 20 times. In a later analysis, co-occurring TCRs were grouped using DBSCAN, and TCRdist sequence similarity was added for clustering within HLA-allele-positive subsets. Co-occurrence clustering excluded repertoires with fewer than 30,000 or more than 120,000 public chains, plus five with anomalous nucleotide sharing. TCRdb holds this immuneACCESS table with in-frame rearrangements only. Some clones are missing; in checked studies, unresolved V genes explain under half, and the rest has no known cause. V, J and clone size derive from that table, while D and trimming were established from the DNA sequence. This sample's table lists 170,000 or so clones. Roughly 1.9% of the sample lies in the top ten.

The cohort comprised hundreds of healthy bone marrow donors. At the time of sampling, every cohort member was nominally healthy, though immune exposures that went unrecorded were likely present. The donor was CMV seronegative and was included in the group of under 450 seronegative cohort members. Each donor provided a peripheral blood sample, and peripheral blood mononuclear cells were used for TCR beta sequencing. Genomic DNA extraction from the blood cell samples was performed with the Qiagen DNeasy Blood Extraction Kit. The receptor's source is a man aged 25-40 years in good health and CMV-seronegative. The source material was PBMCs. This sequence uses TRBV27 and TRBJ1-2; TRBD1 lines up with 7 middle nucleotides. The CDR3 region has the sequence CASSLSGQTNYGYTF. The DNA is TGTGCCAGCAGTTTATCGGGACAGACTAACTATGGCTACACCTTC.